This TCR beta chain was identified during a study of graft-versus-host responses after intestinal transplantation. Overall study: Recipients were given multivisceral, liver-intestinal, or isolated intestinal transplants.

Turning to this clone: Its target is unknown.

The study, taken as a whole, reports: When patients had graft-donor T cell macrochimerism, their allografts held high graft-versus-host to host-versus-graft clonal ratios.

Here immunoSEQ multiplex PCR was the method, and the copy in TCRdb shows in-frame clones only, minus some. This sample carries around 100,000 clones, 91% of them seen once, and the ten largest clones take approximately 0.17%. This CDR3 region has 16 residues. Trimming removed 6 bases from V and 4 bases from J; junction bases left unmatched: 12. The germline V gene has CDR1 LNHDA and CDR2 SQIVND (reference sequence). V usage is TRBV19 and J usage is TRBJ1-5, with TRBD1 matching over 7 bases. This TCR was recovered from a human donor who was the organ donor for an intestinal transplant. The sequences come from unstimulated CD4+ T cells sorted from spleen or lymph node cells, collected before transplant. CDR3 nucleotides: TGTGCCAGTAGCCGACCGGATCCAGGGGGTAATCAGCCCCAGCATTTT. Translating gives CASSRPDPGGNQPQHF. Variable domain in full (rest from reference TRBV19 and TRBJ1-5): DGGITQSPKYLFRKEGQNVTLSCEQNLNHDAMYWYRQDPGQGLRLIYYSQIVNDFQKGDIAEGYSVSREKKESFPLTVTSAQKNPTAFYLCASSRPDPGGNQPQHFGDGTRLSIL.